The count of the clone carrying this T cell receptor (beta chain) is one. The data were obtained in a study of blood T cell repertoires in COVID-19. Study-level information: COVID-19 samples, acute and convalescent, were from the United States, Italy and Spain. In each case, the material was cDNA or gDNA derived from T cells, B-cell-depleted T cells, or PBMCs.

Those enrolled in Seattle joined during active infection and were followed longitudinally afterward. The CDR3 is made up of 14 amino acids. CDR1 is MDHEN and CDR2 is SYDVKM in the germline V gene. V lost 5 bases to trimming and J lost 4 bases; unmatched junction nucleotides: 6. Original analysis: Using reference gene primer amplification, nucleated cell counts were estimated. TCRdb keeps only in-frame clones here, not all; method: immunoSEQ multiplex PCR. The V and J calls and the clone size are those of that table, but D and trimming were determined from the DNA. Among around 330,000 clones, more than 70% were seen once, and the ten largest hold 1.5% to 2%.

V is TRBV28 and J is TRBJ1-2; TRBD1 agrees at 8 bases. The sequencing sample was made of peripheral blood. The source is a woman in her 30s with COVID-19, enrolled during active disease. The DNA of the CDR3 is TGTGCCAGCAGTGTCGGGGACAGGATCTATGGCTACACCTTC. This encodes CASSVGDRIYGYTF.